The 2 T cell receptor beta chains presented below share a single source sample, sequenced in a study of blood T cells in healthy people across ages. Combining a sample-barcoded 5' primer with a J-beta primer mix, a second PCR ran for roughly 7 to 12 cycles. TCRdb redid the calling of the 5' RACE reads with MiXCR, one entry per CDR3 protein. This sample has 800,000 to 1,300,000 distinct CDR3 sequences, with almost 25% found just once. The data also belong to a second study, concerning T cells of mothers and their children.

Sequencing was carried out using blood. The receptors were gathered from a girl aged 2 to 9 in good health.

V is TRBV5-1 and J is TRBJ2-5, with TRBD1 identical over 7 bases. The CDR3 sequence is 19 residues long. V dropped 1 base and J dropped 3; count of bases not matched to a gene: 18. Germline-derived CDR1 and CDR2 are SGHRS and YFSETQ. CDR3 DNA: TGCGCCAGCAGCTTGATTCTTAGGGACAGCCTCTTTGAAGAAGAGACCCAGTACTTC. This encodes CASSLILRDSLFEEETQYF. Full variable domain (outside the CDR3, taken from reference TRBV5-1 and TRBJ2-5): KAGVTQTPRYLIKTRGQQVTLSCSPISGHRSVSWYQQTPGQGLQFLFEYFSETQRNKGNFPGRFSGRQFSNSRSEMNVSTLELGDSALYLCASSLILRDSLFEEETQYFGPGTRLLVL.

The chain links TRBV7-9 to TRBJ1-2; D perhaps matches TRBD1 (6 bases). Per the germline V gene, CDR1 is SEHNR and CDR2 is FQNEAQ (reference sequence). The CDR3 covers 15 residues. The CDR3 nucleotides are TGTGCGGGGGCAGGGAGAATCGACCTCAACTATGGCTACACCTTC. Translated, it gives CAGAGRIDLNYGYTF.